This TCR beta chain stems from a study of cytomegalovirus exposure and HLA in healthy donors (dated by TCRdb to 2017 to 2019). Regarding the research as a whole: An earlier analysis of about 560 of the donors reported about 280 Gb of sequence data and about 120 million unique TCR beta sequences obtained from roughly 180 million T cells. Approximately 300 gigabases of sequencing data and around 85 million unique TCR sequences made up an early release that covered 500 to 650 HLA-typed donors. Of the 398 genotyped donors, less than 90% were placed in the genetic ancestry cluster associated with self-reported Caucasian donors. The study aimed to test whether signatures of past pathogen exposure could be identified by cataloging public T cell receptors. Using immunosequencing, the study profiled T cell repertoires from 666 subjects and related those repertoires to cytomegalovirus serostatus. A separate validation cohort of 90 to 150 different subjects was used in addition to the 666-subject first cohort. The study combined high-throughput TCR immunosequencing, statistical association of individual TCRs with disease status, and machine learning to predict cytomegalovirus infection status. In a later analysis, previously published TCR beta repertoires from 550 to 750 donors were re-analyzed and high-resolution HLA genotyping was added so that TCR occurrence patterns could be studied. In the later analysis, no new phenotypic data were used to find candidate immune exposures; instead, reliance was placed on TCR beta sequences and their occurrence across donors. An earlier analysis of about 600 of the donors used high-throughput TCR beta sequencing to judge whether each TCR beta V gene segment behaved as functional or pseudogenic. Donor age, sex, ethnicity and CMV serostatus were collected together with the repertoire data. A later genetic analysis took genome-wide SNP genotypes for about three fifths of the 666 donors and used that subset as a discovery cohort. Every discovery cohort repertoire had been produced on one sequencing platform. Both class I and class II loci were covered by HLA typing, at four-digit resolution. The number of donors typed differed by locus, with roughly 629-640 for A, B, C, DRB1 and DQB1, around 500 for DQA1, over 600 for DPA1, and around 460 for DPB1. Four or five DR-DQ haplotypes were handled as single units for association and clustering because linkage in the cohort was strong. On average, 235,054 unique TCR beta nucleotide sequences were sequenced per donor among several hundred genotyped donors of the cohort, with 15% to 20% of those sequences being non-productive. What the research found in general, with its limitations: Correlated functional status among segregating V segments might reflect linkage disequilibrium, but an unknown experimental factor could not be ruled out. Most TCR sequences were observed very rarely across donors, whereas some public TCRs were present in many individuals. A further reported finding was that TCR beta sequences accurately predicted the HLA-A and HLA-B alleles for most subjects in the first cohort. A later analysis associated roughly 17,000 TCR beta sequences with specific HLA alleles at a false discovery rate of 0.05. The presence/absence analyses assumed that sequencing depth was roughly uniform across donors, and that assumption may not be true. HLA typing was unavailable for some donors at each locus, so association tests used only the typed subset. Strong co-occurrence of HLA alleles, especially DR and DQ, made assigning TCR associations to individual alleles difficult. Cytomegalovirus status was reported to be diagnosed by the classifier with high specificity and sensitivity in both the original and validation cohorts. A later genetic analysis reported fewer N-insertions in productive TCRs among donors in an Asian-associated ancestry cluster than the roughly 620-donor mean. According to a later analysis, most CMV-associated TCR beta chains appeared to be HLA-restricted, and the HLA associations seemed to be driven largely by CMV exposure. In this cohort, only TCR beta chains were sequenced, and detectable features were limited by the absence of alpha or paired-chain data. A later analysis found that HLA-associated TCR beta chains were more clonally expanded and had lower generation probabilities than equally common non-associated chains. The only immune exposure information available for the cohort was CMV serostatus. The study listed 150 to 200 TCR beta chains as associated with cytomegalovirus. The sequencing pipeline was judged likely to have produced a cluster of highly shared sequence variants as a technical artifact. Several of the top co-occurrence clusters appeared to be linked to parvovirus B19, influenza, CMV and Epstein-Barr virus, according to a later analysis. In an earlier analysis of some 500 of the donors, most TCR beta V segments were observed in productive rearrangements about 87% or about 30% of the time, broadly matching IMGT annotations. An association between a missense DCLRE1C variant and V-gene and J-gene trimming of TCR beta chains was found in a later genetic analysis and replicated in an independent cohort. Because counts were too low, seventeen rarely observed V segments, including chromosome 9 orphons, were excluded from the earlier analysis of about 500 of the donors. In vitro tests confirmed that a few of the cytomegalovirus-associated TCR beta chains recognize cytomegalovirus antigens. According to the authors, the approach could potentially be generalized to other disease states and immunological phenotypes. In a later analysis, TCR association rates were found to vary across HLA loci, with the most associated TCRs seen for DRB1 alleles and the fewest for HLA-C alleles.

The cohort consisted of more than 650 healthy bone marrow donors. All cohort members were sampled while nominally healthy, although unrecorded immune exposures were likely present. The donor was CMV seronegative and was included in the group of under 450 seronegative cohort members. Every donor gave a peripheral blood sample, and the peripheral blood mononuclear cells from that sample were used for TCR beta sequencing. The Qiagen DNeasy Blood Extraction Kit was used to extract genomic DNA from the blood cell samples. Library creation used the immunoSEQ multiplex PCR assay. For the multiplex PCR, a mixture combining 60 forward primers for TCR Vbeta segments and 13 reverse primers for TCR Jbeta segments was used. Amplification of the CDR3 region of rearranged TCR beta genes was performed with a multiplex PCR assay on genomic DNA. The amplified TCR beta libraries were sequenced on the Illumina HiSeq System as 87-base-pair reads. The original pipeline was this. A later analysis counted about 80 million unique TCR beta chains across the 640 or so repertoires, and roughly 10 million of these chains were shared by at least two donors. To remove PCR and sequencing errors, raw reads were error-corrected and collapsed into unique sequences using a nearest-neighbor algorithm that merged closely related sequences. To assign V, D and J gene segments, CDR3 sequences were aligned to IMGT reference sequences. For a sequence to be retained, a match of at least six nucleotides was required to both a V gene segment and a J gene segment. A rearrangement was called productive if the CDR3 had no stop codons and remained in frame with V and J, and every other rearrangement was called non-productive. CDR3 was defined by IMGT convention, running from the second conserved V-encoded cysteine to the conserved J-encoded phenylalanine. The earlier analysis of approximately 500 of the donors excluded sequences that lacked an unambiguous match to a single V gene segment. In an earlier analysis of 587 of the donors, V segments were called functional above 56.7% productive rearrangements and were called segregating when the between-donor standard deviation exceeded 5%. To diagnose cytomegalovirus status from the catalog of TCR beta chain sequences, a statistical classification framework was built. A later analysis assigned V and J genes by comparing TCR nucleotide sequences with IMGT/GENE-DB human TR gene sequences. Using the TCRdist pipeline, a later analysis assigned CDR3 sequences along with most-parsimonious VDJ recombination scenarios. In a later analysis, every TCR beta chain was defined by the combination of its CDR3 amino acid sequence and its V-gene family, and reads without a unique V-gene family were dropped. In a later analysis, fewer than 650 highly shared, low-generation-probability nucleotide sequences were removed to address suspected cross-contamination and a sequencing artifact. In a later analysis, a clonal expansion index for each public chain was calculated from normalized within-repertoire ranks of inferred template counts. In a later analysis, generation probabilities were computed with a VDJ recombination model fitted to out-of-frame rearrangements, and the resulting probabilities were checked against IGoR. A later analysis scored TCR-TCR, TCR-HLA and TCR-CMV co-occurrence with hypergeometric tests, applying a repertoire-size bias correction to TCR pairs. In a later analysis, false discovery rates were estimated by permuting HLA or CMV assignments 20 times. In a later analysis, co-occurring TCRs were grouped using DBSCAN, and TCRdist sequence similarity was added for clustering within HLA-allele-positive subsets. Co-occurrence clustering excluded repertoires with fewer than 30,000 or more than 120,000 public chains, plus five with anomalous nucleotide sharing. Here the immuneACCESS table is served through TCRdb, limited to in-frame sequences with V and J called. Missing clones are a known gap in these copies; in checked studies unresolved V genes cover under half, and the rest lacks a known reason. V and J calls and clone size are those listed in that table; D and trimming were worked out from the DNA. This sample is represented by over 100,000 clones; around 8.5% of them were singletons. 5.5% of the sample goes to the ten largest clones.

As for this clone: Which antigen it targets is not known. Base qualities were left out, and no much larger clone turns up one base away.

The receptor's source is a man aged 40-49 years in good health and CMV-seronegative. The sample taken for sequencing was PBMCs.

The CDR3 amino acid sequence is: CSVAVVSGGAYTGELFF. The DNA sequence is given as TGCAGCGTCGCAGTTGTTAGCGGGGGGGCCTACACCGGGGAGCTGTTTTTT. This receptor chain uses TRBV29-1 and TRBJ2-2; 11 central bases correspond to TRBD2. Reading from cysteine to phenylalanine, the CDR3 counts 17 amino acids. Only CDR3 DNA is held: 51 bases, read in frame from base 1. V ends up 6 bases short and J 3 bases short, with an unmatched junction base count of 12. The germline V gene supplies CDR1 SQVTM and CDR2 ANQGSEA.